This T cell receptor (beta chain) appears in the sequencing data of a study of blood T cell repertoires in COVID-19 (dated by TCRdb to the early 2020s). A note on the overall study: The collaborator samples originated in the United States, Italy and Spain and spanned the acute and convalescent phases of COVID-19. The material from the prospective study consisted of cDNA or gDNA derived from T cells, B-cell-depleted T cells, or PBMCs. The dataset comprised deeply sampled blood TCRbeta repertoires from subjects exposed to, actively infected with, or recovered from COVID-19. The repertoires were released in a freely available public database meant as a resource for research on the immune response to SARS-CoV-2. The samples were drawn from two sources: the first 160 participants of the ongoing ImmuneRACE study, and approximately 1,300 subjects contributed by 6 global collaborators. The sample metadata nearly always contained a de-identified subject ID, COVID-19 status, age in years and sex. Where available, HLA class I and class II types were taken from metadata supplied by the sample provider and were not determined by assay-based typing.

Each collaborating institution followed its own protocols to collect whole blood in K2EDTA tubes. For TCRbeta analysis, collaborators shipped samples as frozen whole blood, isolated PBMCs, or DNA extracted from either of those sample types. TCRbeta CDR3 regions were amplified from genomic DNA using the immunoSEQ Assay, a bias-controlled multiplex PCR. As for how the authors treated the data: Nucleated cell counts per sample were estimated from amplification of reference gene primers within the assay. To quantify the absolute abundance of each unique TCRbeta CDR3 rearrangement, sequence reads were collapsed and filtered. For each sample, productive Simpson clonality was calculated by taking the square root of Simpson's diversity index across productive rearrangements. TCRdb took this table from immuneACCESS and kept in-frame rearrangements with V and J called. Such tables lack part of the clones; where checked against another copy, unresolved V genes explain under half of the gap, and the rest is unexplained. The D gene and trimming were derived from the DNA, and the V and J assignments and clone size from that table. The sample table shows around 130,000 clones, and roughly 84% are seen once. The top ten hold 3.5% to 4.5% of the sample.

On the study overall, not on this receptor specifically: The quantity of clinical and demographic metadata differed by source and by participant and was supplied without curation.

For this chain, trimming is 1 base at the V end and 1 base at the J end, and the number of junction bases without a gene match is 7. The CDR3 goes from the cysteine to the phenylalanine over 17 residues. Of the read, only the CDR3 DNA is kept; its 51 bases are in frame from base 1. From the germline V gene (reference sequence), CDR1 is LGHDT and CDR2 is YNNKEL. Details on this clone: Its antigen remains unidentified. The record has no base qualities; no much larger clone is one base away.

Here the chain combines TRBV3-1 (or the pseudogene TRBV3-2) and TRBJ1-2; 9 bases in the middle match TRBD1. The TCR originated in a man aged 55-75 years with acute or convalescent COVID-19. The sequenced sample consisted of peripheral blood. The sequenced DNA: TGTGCCAGCAGCCAAGCCTTTCGACAGGGGGTTAACTATGGCTACACCTTC. It is translated as CASSQAFRQGVNYGYTF.